Included here is one TCR beta chain sequence, with context. TCRdb reanalysed the 5' RACE reads using MiXCR and keeps one entry per CDR3 protein. Among 200,000 to 250,000 distinct CDR3 sequences listed, about 7% were seen once. The length of the CDR3 is 16 residues. V lost 0 bases, J lost 0 bases, and 11 bases lay in between. Germline V lookup: CDR1 SGHNT, CDR2 YYREEE (reference sequence). This sample stems from a study of T cells after yellow fever vaccination. The clonotype was recovered from a man aged 25-45 years who received the YFV17D yellow fever vaccine. J is TRBJ2-3 and V is TRBV5-4; D remains ambiguous. The input for sequencing was CD4+ T cells sorted from PBMCs, taken 15 days after the yellow fever booster vaccination. This CDR3 is CASSLGGRTSTDTQYF. The DNA for the CDR3 is TGTGCCAGCAGCTTGGGTGGAAGAACTAGCACAGATACGCAGTATTTT.